This T cell receptor (beta chain) was captured by sequencing in a study of shared clonotypes between healthy human individuals. Method: immunoSEQ multiplex PCR; TCRdb's copy keeps in-frame clones and lacks some. The sample has about 520,000 clones, 95% to 96% seen once. On this clone: Other DNA sequences from this sample encode an identical CDR3 as well.

The sequenced sample was naive CD4+ T cells sorted from blood. Subset noted: CD45RA+ positively selected. This sequence was found in a woman aged 25 to 39 in good health.

CDR3 coding DNA: TGCGCCAGCAGCCCGGACTCGCACTCCTACAATGAGCAGTTCTTC. Protein sequence: CASSPDSHSYNEQFF. The chain couples TRBV5-1 to TRBJ2-1; weak D call: TRBD2 (5 bases). Deletions cut 4 bases from V and 0 bases from J, with 11 bases between. Germline V gives CDR1 SGHRS, CDR2 YFSETQ. The CDR3 length is 15 residues.